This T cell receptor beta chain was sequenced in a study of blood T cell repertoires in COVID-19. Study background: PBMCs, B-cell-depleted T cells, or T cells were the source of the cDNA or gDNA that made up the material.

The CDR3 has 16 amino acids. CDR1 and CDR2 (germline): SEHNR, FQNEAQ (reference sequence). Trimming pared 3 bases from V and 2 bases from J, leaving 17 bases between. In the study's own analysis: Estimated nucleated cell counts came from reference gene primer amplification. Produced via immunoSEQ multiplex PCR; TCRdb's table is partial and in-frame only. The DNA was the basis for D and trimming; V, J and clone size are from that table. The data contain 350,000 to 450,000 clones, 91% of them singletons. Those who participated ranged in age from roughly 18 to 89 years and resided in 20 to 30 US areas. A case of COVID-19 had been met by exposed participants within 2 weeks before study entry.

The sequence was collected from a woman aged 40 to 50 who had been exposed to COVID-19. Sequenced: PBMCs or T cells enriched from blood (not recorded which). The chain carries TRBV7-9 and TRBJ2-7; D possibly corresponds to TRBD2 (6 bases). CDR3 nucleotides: TGTGCCAGCAGCTTTACCATTGGCGGGGTTACCTACGAGCAGTACTTC. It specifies CASSFTIGGVTYEQYF.